This T cell receptor beta chain was obtained from a study of long-term antiretroviral therapy in people with HIV (dated by TCRdb to between 2021 and 2023). For the wider study: The earliest samples were collected about a decade before the 2015 WHO recommendation for immediate ART, when ART was typically delayed until CD4 counts fell. A total of under 250 cryopreserved PBMC samples came from around 30 adults with confirmed HIV infection and were collected serially over a mean of around 6 years (range 1-12). A retrospective serial study tested whether ART initiation and durable HIV suppression were associated with changes in peripheral blood TRB repertoire composition and diversity. Among the approximately 30 participants with HIV, around 10 were female. No cross-contamination during QIAcube processing turned up in test extractions that ran a monoclonal T-cell line alongside 30 to 35 polyclonal samples.

Via the germline V gene (reference sequence), CDR1 is MNHEY and CDR2 SMNVEV. Reading from cysteine to phenylalanine, the CDR3 counts 13 amino acids. Kept here is only the CDR3 DNA, which spans 39 bases and is read in frame from base 1. The junction carries 8 bases between V and J, which are trimmed by 4 bases and 2 bases respectively. Sequencing of the TRB variable region was done with the immunoSEQ hsTCRB v3.0 assay at survey level resolution. The targeted TRB sequencing depth was about 35,000-55,000 T-cell genomes per sample. TRB libraries were pooled and sequenced on an Illumina MiSeq using a v3 150-cycle kit. Turning to the authors' computational methods: Repertoire analysis ran in R within a reproducible Nextflow workflow covering QC, data transformation and analysis. LymphoSeq2, an R package for AIRR-Seq data exploration, was used to implement custom analyses. A few samples yielding fewer than 5000 total TRB sequences were excluded, leaving around 190 analyzed HIV repertoires. Among the roughly 190 retained HIV repertoires, about 57 were collected before ART initiation and 120 to 130 were collected after ART initiation. Repertoires were downsampled to 5000 TRB nucleotide sequences, with summary statistics averaged over 100 downsampling iterations. Only TRB sequences with CDR3 regions of at least seven amino acids were retained for analysis. Two measures captured diversity: a Shannon entropy-derived clonality score and the Gini coefficient. In the repertoire networks, any two of the top 5000 CDR3 amino acid sequences were connected whenever the two sequences differed by an edit distance of one. GLIPH2 predicted antigen specificity groups and MHC restriction for TRB CDR3 amino acid sequences. Known CMV, EBV, HIV or tissue antigen associations were flagged by matching CDR3 amino acid sequences against VDJdb and McPAS-TCR. Pre-ART, post-ART and control groups were compared with Wilcoxon signed-rank tests and Holm-Bonferroni correction. The table comes from immuneACCESS by way of TCRdb, which keeps in-frame sequences with V and J called. Part of the clones is missing from these tables; in studies checked, under half for an unresolved V gene and the rest for unknown reasons. The V and J calls and clone size come from that table; D and trimming were worked out from the DNA. The sample includes around 20,000 clones, with around 89% observed a single time. The biggest ten clones account for less than 9.5% of the sample.

Inclusion was restricted to participants for whom at least one PBMC sample before ART initiation and at least two post-ART samples were available. Every participant with HIV received treatment in the United States of America. Before DNA extraction, cryopreserved samples containing about 0.9-11 million PBMC were thawed and washed. At the time of the earliest PBMC sample, participants with HIV were aged between about 23 and 54 years. PBMC samples were contributed by each participant from 1-4 timepoints before ART initiation and 2-8 timepoints after ART initiation, with a median of 7 samples. Serial HIV viral load, CD4+ T-cell count, ART history and demographic data were obtained for every participant. Using a Qiagen kit on a QIAcube, genomic DNA was extracted from unsorted PBMC, with samples processed in batches of 12. As regards this clone: Its cognate antigen has yet to be identified. The sample holds no much larger clone one base away, and base qualities are not on file.

General conclusions and limits of the study: Owing to limited PBMC availability, only the TCR beta chain was sequenced, without alpha chain pairing. Because cell numbers in pre-ART samples were limited, unsorted PBMC were profiled instead of sorted CD4+ and CD8+ T cells. Inferences about post-ART repertoire changes were limited because no data were available on ART adherence, viral resistance or therapy changes. Samples dated from about 2003 to 2018, and the ART regimens used may be less effective than current ones. ART initiation was associated with a significant increase in TRB diversity, but diversity stayed significantly below transplant donor controls even after long-term ART. Narrower CDR3 length ranges were observed in HIV repertoires than in controls, and an antigen-experienced repertoire with only a slight naive shift after ART was suggested by the network structure. At every time point, the repertoire was dominated by expanded TRB clones first identified before ART initiation, although this dominance fluctuated and, in many PLHIV, declined after ART.

This chain is built from TRBV27 and TRBJ1-1, with no reliable assignment of the D segment. The clonotype originates from a man aged 50 to 60 with HIV. The specimen comprised unsorted PBMCs, sampled 4.2 years after starting antiretroviral therapy. CDR3 protein: CASSWNLNTEAFF. The nucleotide sequence is TGTGCCAGCAGTTGGAACCTTAACACTGAAGCTTTCTTT.